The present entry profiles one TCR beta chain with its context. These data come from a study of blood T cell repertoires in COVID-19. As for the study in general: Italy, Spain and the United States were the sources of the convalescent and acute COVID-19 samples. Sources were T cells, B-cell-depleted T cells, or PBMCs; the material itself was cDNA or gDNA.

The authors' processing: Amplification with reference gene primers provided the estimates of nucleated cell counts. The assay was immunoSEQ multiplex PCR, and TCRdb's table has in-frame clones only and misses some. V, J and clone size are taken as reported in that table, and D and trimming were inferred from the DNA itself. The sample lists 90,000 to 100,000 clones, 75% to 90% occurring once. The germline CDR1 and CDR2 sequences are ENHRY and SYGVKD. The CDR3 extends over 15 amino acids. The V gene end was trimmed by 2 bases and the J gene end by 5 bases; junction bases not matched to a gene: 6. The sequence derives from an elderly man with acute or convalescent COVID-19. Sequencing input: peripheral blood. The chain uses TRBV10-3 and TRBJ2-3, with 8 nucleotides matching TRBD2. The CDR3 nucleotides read TGTGCCATCAGTGAGAATGGCGGGAGGATAGATACGCAGTATTTT. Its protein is CAISENGGRIDTQYF.